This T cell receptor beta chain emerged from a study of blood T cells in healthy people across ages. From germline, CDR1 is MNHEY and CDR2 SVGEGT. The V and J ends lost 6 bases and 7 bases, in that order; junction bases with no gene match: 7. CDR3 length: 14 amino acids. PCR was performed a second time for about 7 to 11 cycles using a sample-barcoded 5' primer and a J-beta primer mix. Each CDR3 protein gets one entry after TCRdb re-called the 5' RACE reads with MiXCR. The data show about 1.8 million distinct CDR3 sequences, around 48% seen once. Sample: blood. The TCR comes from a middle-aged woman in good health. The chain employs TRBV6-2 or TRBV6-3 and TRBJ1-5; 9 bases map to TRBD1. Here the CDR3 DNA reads TGTGCCAGCAGCGCGGGACAGGGAAGACAGCCCCAGCATTTT. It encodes CASSAGQGRQPQHF.